This paragraph reports one T cell receptor beta chain. The antigen is not known. PCR amplification relied on 60 Vbeta primers (plus 13 Jbeta primers). The assay was immunoSEQ multiplex PCR, and TCRdb's table has in-frame clones only and misses some. The repertoire holds 220,000 or so clones, with more than 65% as singletons. This sample was included in a study of cytomegalovirus exposure and HLA in healthy donors. Study outcomes and limitations: TCR beta V segments were, for the most part, productive about 87% or about 30% of the time in an earlier analysis.

The CDR3 is 15 amino acids. The germline V gene has CDR1 SGHKS and CDR2 YYEKEE (reference sequence). Trimming removed 0 bases at V and 13 bases at J, with 20 bases between. This sequence originates from a woman under 40 in good health and CMV-seronegative. Sample: PBMCs. The chain employs TRBV5-5 and TRBJ2-1, with unresolved D. The CDR3 region is CASSLALADPPGQFF. The CDR3 DNA is TGTGCCAGCAGCTTGGCCCTGGCCGATCCCCCTGGTCAGTTCTTC.